This T cell receptor (beta chain) is drawn from a study of T cell responses to AZD1222 COVID-19 vaccine (dated by TCRdb to the early 2020s). Regarding the study in general: A total of 230 to 250 trial participants underwent TCR sequencing, of whom roughly 210 had received two doses of AZD1222 and approximately 25 had received two doses of the MenACWY control vaccine. Enrollment into the trials was organized by age into subgroups of 18-55, 56-69 and 70-plus years, and those subgroups contained approximately 160, 26 and 62 TCR-sequenced participants, respectively.

The CDR3 regions of human TCRbeta chains were analyzed by immunosequencing. Processing in the source paper ran as follows. TCRs in the repertoires were matched against a reference library of SARS-CoV-2-specific TCRs that had been generated with the MIRA antigen-specificity platform. Breadth was defined as the fraction of unique TCRs that were SARS-CoV-2-associated. Depth was defined as the fraction of total T cells that were SARS-CoV-2-associated. Using the MIRA data, each spike-specific TCR was mapped to the spike region that the TCR reacts to and placed in a CD4 or CD8 class. Log10-transformed breadth and depth values were compared by one-way ANOVA with Sidak's multiple comparisons tests. Not all clones reach the TCRdb copy of this immuneACCESS table, which keeps in-frame sequences only. Checked studies attribute under half of the gap to unresolved V genes and leave the rest unexplained. V and J calls and clone size are copied from that table; D and trimming were computed from the DNA. The sample table lists about 110,000 clones, around 90% of them with a count of one. The top ten constitute roughly 2.5% of the sample.

A remark on this clone: Its cognate antigen has yet to be identified. Base qualities are missing; no much larger clone stands one base away.

The intended sense of this specimen's time point label: about 28 days (+/-7) after the second vaccine dose. AZD1222 recipients whose second dose came at about 4 weeks and those whose second dose came at about 12 weeks were combined into one group, since spike-specific TCR depth and breadth did not differ between the two schedules. Vaccinee samples were obtained from the UK trials COV001 and COV002, which included a single-blind randomized controlled phase 2/3 trial of AZD1222 (ChAdOx1 nCoV-19) in healthy adults. For TCRbeta chain sequencing, PBMC samples from trial participants were taken at day 0 and at day 28 after the second dose. The study at large found these results: CD4 TCRs associated with the vaccine covered the entire spike protein, and the dominant responses were in regions 160-218 and 743-854. Reportedly, close to half of the unique spike-specific TCRs recognized epitopes lying outside the regions that are mutated in the B.1.351 and B.1.1.7 variants. Participants were mostly white British and included more females than males, and it was suggested by the authors that clonal diversity may have been underestimated. No day 14 peak-response samples were available, so repertoires were characterized only after the peak T cell response. The 56-69-year group was small, and its depth increase did not reach significance, likely because of low power. After two AZD1222 doses, spike-specific TCR breadth and depth were significantly higher than at day 0 and than in MenACWY recipients. Conclusions about previously exposed vaccinees are limited, since just six AZD1222 recipients were seropositive for SARS-CoV-2 at baseline.

The germline V gene (reference sequence) yields GTSNPN for CDR1 and SVGIG for CDR2. The CDR3 numbers 14 residues from cysteine through phenylalanine. Solely the CDR3 DNA is kept, with 42 bases framed from the first base. V and J lose 4 bases and 3 bases, and a span of 12 bases separates them. The receptor chain draws on TRBV30 and TRBJ2-2, with the D gene possibly TRBD1 or TRBD2, each one fitting 6 bases. This TCR derives from an adult who received the AZD1222 COVID-19 vaccine. The sample here was peripheral blood, taken 28 days after the second AZD1222 dose. The CDR3 protein: CAWTGRQDTGELFF. The bases are TGTGCCTGGACCGGGAGACAGGACACCGGGGAGCTGTTTTTT.